Below are 8 T cell receptor beta chains sequenced from a single sample in a study of regulatory T cells in long-lasting Graves disease. Building the TCR beta libraries relied on iRepertoire HTBI primers, and CDR3 regions underwent Arm-PCR. Each CDR3 protein is one row after TCRdb ran MiXCR on the multiplex PCR reads. The table includes hundreds of thousands of distinct CDR3 sequences, approximately 15% detected once. The time point here: newly diagnosed GD, antithyroid drugs for less than 3 months. Generation of the TCR library employed RNA extracted from PBMCs. The sample was also reused in another study, on T cells in Graves' hyperthyroidism and ophthalmopathy.

Specimen: peripheral blood mononuclear cells (PBMCs), collected at new diagnosis, from a patient treated with antithyroid drugs. These receptors came from a woman in her 30s with Graves disease.

The V gene is TRBV6-6, the J gene TRBJ2-7, with 9 nucleotides matching TRBD1. This CDR3 spans 15 amino acids. Germline assignment: CDR1 MNHNY and CDR2 SVGAGI (reference sequence). V lost 0 bases, J lost 5 bases, and 5 bases stayed unmatched. CDR3 nucleotides: TGTGCCAGCAGTTACTCGGGACAGGGTTATGACGAGCAGTACTTC. This codes for CASSYSGQGYDEQYF.

In its sample, this clonotype was seen once. Given a much more abundant clone one base away, this may be a read error. The rearrangement joins TRBV6-5 to TRBJ1-2, with D perhaps matching TRBD1 (6 bases). The germline V gene has CDR1 MNHEY and CDR2 SVGAGI. Trimming removed 4 bases at V and 4 bases at J, with 13 bases between. CDR3 size: 14 residues. The CDR3 DNA reads as TGTGCCAGCAGTTCCAACAGGGTCCCCTATGGCTACACCTTC. Its protein is CASSSNRVPYGYTF.

CDR3 amino acids: CASSVEGGFGQLETEAFF. In nucleotides, the CDR3 is TGTGCCAGCAGCGTAGAGGGGGGGTTTGGGCAGCTGGAGACTGAAGCTTTCTTT. The J gene is TRBJ1-1, the V gene TRBV9; tentatively, D is TRBD1 (6 bases). Between the trimmed V and J ends, which lost 0 bases and 5 bases, there was a span of 23 bases. Germline V gives CDR1 SGDLS, CDR2 YYNGEE. The CDR3 consists of 18 residues.

V gene TRBV12-3 or TRBV12-4 combines with J gene TRBJ2-7, with 13 bases lining up with TRBD2. The V segment lost 6 bases and the J segment 2 bases; nucleotides outside the gene matches: 16. This CDR3 spans 19 amino acids. The CDR3 loop reads CASSPTPGLAGSLPYEQYF. The CDR3 DNA sequence: TGTGCCAGCAGCCCGACTCCGGGACTAGCGGGATCCCTTCCCTACGAGCAGTACTTC.

This clonotype was recorded a few times. The rearrangement uses TRBV20-1 and TRBJ2-3; D remains unclear. The CDR3 is 15 residues long. The germline gives CDR1 DFQATT, CDR2 SNEGSKA (reference sequence). Trimming shortened V by 3 bases and J by 3 bases, and 16 bases separated the two germline ends. This chain's CDR3 is CSASPWQQGTDTQYF. The CDR3 DNA follows: TGCAGTGCTAGCCCCTGGCAGCAAGGGACAGATACGCAGTATTTT.

This clonotype occurred many times. The V and J genes are TRBV30 and TRBJ1-1; D remains ambiguous. The germline V and J ends were trimmed by 3 bases and 4 bases, with 12 bases remaining between them. The CDR3 extends over 13 amino acids. CDR1 GTSNPN and CDR2 SVGIG come from the germline V gene (reference sequence). The CDR3 here is CAWRGLAGTEAFF. The CDR3 bases are TGTGCCTGGAGAGGTTTGGCGGGCACTGAAGCTTTCTTT.

Comment on this clonotype: A much larger clone is a single base away; this may be a read error. J is TRBJ1-1 and V is TRBV3-1; D remains unclear. Germline loops: CDR1 LGHDT, CDR2 YNNKEL (reference sequence). CDR3 length: 14 amino acids. In DNA form, the CDR3 reads TGTGCCGGCAGCCTTCCCGGTGGCCGGACTGAAGCTTTCTTT. It codes for CAGSLPGGRTEAFF.

This clonotype was found many times. The V call is TRBV7-8, the J call TRBJ2-3; D perhaps matches TRBD2 (5 bases). Trimming cost V 6 bases and J 1 base, with 11 bases left between them. Germline V gene lookup returns CDR1 SGHVS and CDR2 FQNEAQ. This CDR3 is 14 amino acids long. The CDR3 sequence: CASRQLGGTDTQYF. The CDR3, as DNA: TGTGCCAGCAGACAACTAGGAGGCACAGATACGCAGTATTTT. The variable domain in full, completed from reference TRBV7-8 and TRBJ2-3, reads GAGVSQSPRYKVAKRGQDVALRCDPISGHVSLFWYQQALGQGPEFLTYFQNEAQLDKSGLPSDRFFAERPEGSVSTLKIQRTQQEDSAVYLCASRQLGGTDTQYFGPGTRLTVL.